One and the same sample provided the 2 T cell receptor beta chains below, sequenced in a study of technical replicates of blood from a handful of donors. Assay used: immunoSEQ multiplex PCR; TCRdb lists only in-frame clones, some missing. The data hold tens of thousands of clones, with around 89% observed a single time. Sequences were obtained from PBMCs. The receptor source for this set is a human donor in good health. Some clones in this sample may be carry-over from other donors' samples.

The gene calls are TRBV7-2 and TRBJ1-1; 8 bases agree with TRBD1. The CDR3 has 16 amino acids. Per the germline V gene, CDR1 is SGHTA and CDR2 is FQGNSA. Trimming cost V 5 bases and J 5 bases; bases outside gene matches: 13. The CDR3 DNA is TGTGCCAGCAGCCCAACCCCCCGGACAGGGACTACTGAAGCTTTCTTT. Protein: CASSPTPRTGTTEAFF.

The V gene is TRBV7-7, the J gene TRBJ2-1; the match to TRBD2 covers 10 bases. This CDR3 region has 15 residues. From germline, CDR1 is SSHAT and CDR2 FNYEAQ (reference sequence). The trim removed 6 bases at V and 3 bases at J, leaving 5 bases unmatched. The CDR3 is CASSPGTSVYNEQFF. The CDR3 DNA sequence: TGTGCCAGCAGTCCCGGGACTAGCGTCTACAATGAGCAGTTCTTC.